This T cell receptor (beta chain) was captured in a study of T cell responses to AZD1222 COVID-19 vaccine. The germline CDR1 and CDR2 sequences are SGHRS and YFSETQ. Trimming took off 0 bases at V and 0 bases at J, with 6 bases between the two ends. The CDR3 contains 14 residues. Whole-study results and caveats: Across the whole spike, CD4 TCRs peaked at regions 160-218 and 743-854. Baseline testing showed seropositivity in only a handful of AZD1222 recipients. In the spike-specific TCR repertoire, nearly half reportedly target unmutated variant regions.

Recipients boosted at about 4 weeks or about 12 weeks are pooled. Notes on this clone: What it binds is unknown. The same CDR3 is also encoded by other DNA sequences in this sample.

Generated by immunoSEQ multiplex PCR, the TCRdb table keeps only in-frame clones and is missing some. Here the sample spans some 94,000 clones, roughly nine tenths being singletons. The chain couples TRBV5-1 to TRBJ1-1; no definite D call. Material: peripheral blood, obtained 28 days after the second AZD1222 dose. The TCR originated in an adult who received the AZD1222 COVID-19 vaccine. CDR3 nucleotides: TGCGCCAGCAGCTTGGCCGGAATGAACACTGAAGCTTTCTTT. Residues: CASSLAGMNTEAFF.